This T cell receptor (beta chain) was found in a study of cytomegalovirus exposure and HLA in healthy donors. Study-level findings and limits: In vitro experiments confirmed that three CMV-associated chains were specific for CMV antigens.

The V segment lost 0 bases and the J segment 3 bases; nucleotides outside the gene matches: 5. The CDR3 is 17 residues long. Germline V lookup: CDR1 MRHNA, CDR2 SNTAGT. Only one count was recorded for this clone. Its specificity is unknown. In the PCR, 60 Vbeta and 13 Jbeta primers were used. Libraries were prepared by immunoSEQ multiplex PCR; TCRdb keeps only in-frame clonotypes and omits some of them. The table shows approximately 210,000 clones, with 75% to 85% occurring only once. The receptor comes from a male donor in good health and CMV-seropositive. V and J are TRBV6-4 and TRBJ2-5; TRBD2 aligns across 12 bases. Source material: PBMCs. CDR3 sequence (DNA): TGTGCCAGCAGTGACTCTGGGCTAGCGGGAGGGGAAGAGACCCAGTACTTC. This encodes CASSDSGLAGGEETQYF.